This T cell receptor (beta chain) was identified in a study of cytomegalovirus exposure and HLA in healthy donors. Study observations and caveats: Most TCR beta V segments were productive about 90% or about 30% of the time in an earlier analysis.

A multiplex PCR was run with 60 Vbeta primers and 13 Jbeta primers. Clones were sequenced by immunoSEQ multiplex PCR, and TCRdb holds only the in-frame ones, with some missing. The sample carries about 120,000 clones, about 86% recorded once. Comments on this clone: What it binds is not known.

The CDR3 runs 13 residues. CDR1 and CDR2 from the germline V gene are ENHRY and SYGVKD. Trimming cost V 6 bases and J 1 base; bases outside gene matches: 2. The gene calls are TRBV10-3 and TRBJ1-1; 7 nucleotides align to TRBD1. Sequencing used PBMCs. The clonotype was recovered from a woman in her thirties or forties in good health and CMV-seronegative. CDR3 sequence (DNA): TGTGCCATCAGGGGACAGACGAACACTGAAGCTTTCTTT. Its protein is CAIRGQTNTEAFF.